A selection of T cell receptor beta chains follows, all from one sample in a study of siplizumab effects on memory and regulatory T cells. No antigen has been assigned to these receptors. Method: immunoSEQ multiplex PCR; TCRdb's copy keeps in-frame clones and lacks some. Of approximately 10,000 clones in the sample, around half are singletons; the top ten hold 35% to 45%. Sample: CFSE-low (dividing) CD8+ T cells sorted from an allogeneic mixed lymphocyte reaction. These receptors were taken from a human donor in good health; the cells came from an allogeneic mixed lymphocyte reaction. Some clones in this sample may be carry-over from other donors' samples. Each CDR3 is given with its conserved first and last residue. The D gene is left open where the match is weak. Size values are once, few and many counts, or a class for expanded clones, and some rows have none.

d_gene	v_gene	j_gene	abundance	CDR3nt	CDR3aa
.	TRBV7-9	TRBJ1-1	medium-sized	TGTGCCAGCAGCTACGGGAACACTGAAGCTTTCTTT	CASSYGNTEAFF
.	TRBV6-5	TRBJ1-5	.	TGTGCCAGCAGTTACCCTGGACAGCGCAATCAGCCCCAGCATTTT	CASSYPGQRNQPQHF
TRBD2	TRBV11-1	TRBJ2-2	few	TGTGCCAGCAGCTCTCTGAATAGCGGGCAAATCACCGGGGAGCTGTTTTTT	CASSSLNSGQITGELFF
TRBD2	TRBV29-1	TRBJ2-1	.	TGCAGCGTGGACCAGAGCGGGAGGGCCTACAATGAGCAGTTCTTC	CSVDQSGRAYNEQFF
TRBD2	TRBV7-9	TRBJ2-1	.	TGTGCCAGCAGCCGAGGACTAGCGGGAGTCAATGAGCAGTTCTTC	CASSRGLAGVNEQFF
.	TRBV7-6	TRBJ1-2	.	TGTGCCAGCAGCTTAGTTAATGAACGAGGCTACACCTTC	CASSLVNERGYTF
TRBD1	TRBV27	TRBJ2-7	few	TGTGCCAGCAGTTTAGTTGACAGGGCCTACGAGCAGTACTTC	CASSLVDRAYEQYF
.	TRBV7-9	TRBJ1-1	few	TGTGCCAGCAGCTTAGTCTCTGGGGTAAACACTGAAGCTTTCTTT	CASSLVSGVNTEAFF
TRBD2	TRBV7-2	TRBJ2-1	few	TGTGCCAGCAGCTACCTAGCGGGGGGCCTCTACAATGAGCAGTTCTTC	CASSYLAGGLYNEQFF
.	TRBV19	TRBJ1-2	.	TGTGCCAGTAGTTCGGGGATGGGTAATTATGGCTACACCTTC	CASSSGMGNYGYTF
TRBD2	TRBV4-2	TRBJ2-1	few	TGTGCCAGCAGCTTACTCCCTAGCGGGGGCGATGAGCAGTTCTTC	CASSLLPSGGDEQFF
.	TRBV11-3	TRBJ1-1	.	TGTGCCAGCAGTGGGAGAAGGAGCACTGAAGCTTTCTTT	CASSGRRSTEAFF
TRBD2	TRBV27	TRBJ2-1	few	TGTGCCAGCAGTTCACTAGCGGGAGGTTACAATGAGCAGTTCTTC	CASSSLAGGYNEQFF
.	TRBV7-8	TRBJ2-7	.	TGTGCCAGCAGCTTATATCCGGACTACGAGCAGTACTTC	CASSLYPDYEQYF